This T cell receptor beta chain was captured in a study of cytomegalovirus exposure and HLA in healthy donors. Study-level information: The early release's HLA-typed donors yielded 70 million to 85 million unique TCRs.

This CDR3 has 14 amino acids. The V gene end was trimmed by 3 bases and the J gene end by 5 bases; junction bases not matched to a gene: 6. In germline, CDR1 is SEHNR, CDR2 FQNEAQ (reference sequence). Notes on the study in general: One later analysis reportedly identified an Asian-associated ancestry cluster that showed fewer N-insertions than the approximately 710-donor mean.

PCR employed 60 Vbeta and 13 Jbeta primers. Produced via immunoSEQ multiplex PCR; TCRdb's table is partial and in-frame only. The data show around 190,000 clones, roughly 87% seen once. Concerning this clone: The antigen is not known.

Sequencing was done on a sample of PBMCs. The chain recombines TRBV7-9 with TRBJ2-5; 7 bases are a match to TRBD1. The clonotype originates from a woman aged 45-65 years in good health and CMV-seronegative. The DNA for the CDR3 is TGTGCCAGCAGCTTGATAGGGGGCCCTGAGACCCAGTACTTC. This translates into CASSLIGGPETQYF.